This TCR beta chain was recorded in a study of blood T cells in healthy people across ages. Study-wide points: CMV status of donors was not determined, possibly confounding expanded clonotype changes. The long-lived group displayed more naive CD4+ cells, plus higher diversity, than the aged donors did.

Then a second PCR, running about 7 to 11 cycles, was carried out with a sample-barcoded 5' primer and a J-beta primer mix. Sequencing of every sample gave 3 million or more CDR3-containing paired-end reads. In TCRdb, the 5' RACE reads were re-called with MiXCR into one record per CDR3 protein. The repertoire holds about 1 million distinct CDR3 sequences, more than 35% seen once, with over 15% in the top ten. Points on this clonotype: The target antigen is unknown.

The material sequenced was blood. This TCR derives from a woman in her sixties in good health.

CDR3 DNA sequence: TGTGCCGGCACTCCGCCCGGGCAGGGGGCGATATACACTGGCTACACCTTC. Translating gives CAGTPPGQGAIYTGYTF. The chain recombines TRBV28 with TRBJ1-2; TRBD1 aligns across 8 bases. The CDR3 has 17 residues. The ends lost 11 bases at V and 7 bases at J; junction bases unmatched: 24. Germline CDR1 is MDHEN and CDR2 is SYDVKM.